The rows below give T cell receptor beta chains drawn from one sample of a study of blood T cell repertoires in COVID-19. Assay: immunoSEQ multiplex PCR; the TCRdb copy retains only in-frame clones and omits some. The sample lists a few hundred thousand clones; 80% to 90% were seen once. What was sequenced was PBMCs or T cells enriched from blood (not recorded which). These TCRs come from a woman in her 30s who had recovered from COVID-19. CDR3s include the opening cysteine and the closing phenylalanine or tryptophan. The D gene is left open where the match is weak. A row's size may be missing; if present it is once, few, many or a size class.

CDR3: CASSETAGYTDTQYF; DNA: TGTGCCAGCAGTGAGACAGCCGGATACACAGATACGCAGTATTTT; V: TRBV6-4; J: TRBJ2-3; size: many; length: 15; D: .
CDR3: CASSPTGPEQYF; DNA: TGCGCCAGCAGCCCTACGGGTCCCGAGCAGTACTTC; V: TRBV5-1; J: TRBJ2-7; size: .; length: 12; D: .
CDR3: CATSTRTGRTGELFF; DNA: TGTGCCACCAGCACCCGGACAGGGCGCACCGGGGAGCTGTTTTTT; V: TRBV15; J: TRBJ2-2; size: .; length: 15; D: TRBD1
CDR3: CASSLVGVGLNEQFF; DNA: TGTGCCAGCAGTTTAGTCGGAGTCGGTTTAAATGAGCAGTTCTTC; V: TRBV28; J: TRBJ2-1; size: few; length: 15; D: .
CDR3: CASSPKQGAYEKLFF; DNA: TGTGCCAGCAGCCCGAAACAGGGGGCATATGAAAAACTGTTTTTT; V: TRBV7-9; J: TRBJ1-4; size: .; length: 15; D: TRBD1
CDR3: CASVDRGPSYEQYF; DNA: TGTGCCAGCGTCGACAGGGGTCCATCCTACGAGCAGTACTTC; V: TRBV6-5; J: TRBJ2-7; size: .; length: 14; D: TRBD1
CDR3: CATATGVNTEAFF; DNA: TGCGCCACCGCGACAGGGGTGAACACTGAAGCTTTCTTT; V: TRBV10-1; J: TRBJ1-1; size: .; length: 13; D: TRBD1
CDR3: CASNRGRSTDTQYF; DNA: TGTGCCAGCAACAGGGGGCGAAGCACAGATACGCAGTATTTT; V: TRBV19; J: TRBJ2-3; size: .; length: 14; D: TRBD1
CDR3: CASSIRPGREKLFF; DNA: TGTGCCAGTAGTATCCGGCCAGGGAGGGAAAAACTGTTTTTT; V: TRBV19; J: TRBJ1-4; size: .; length: 14; D: .
CDR3: CATASGRGSYEQYF; DNA: TGTGCCACCGCTAGCGGGAGGGGATCCTACGAGCAGTACTTC; V: TRBV28; J: TRBJ2-7; size: .; length: 14; D: TRBD2
CDR3: CAWTSGRTQFSGANVLTF; DNA: TGTGCCTGGACTAGCGGGAGGACCCAGTTCTCTGGGGCCAACGTCCTGACTTTC; V: TRBV30; J: TRBJ2-6; size: .; length: 18; D: TRBD2
CDR3: CASSGQGAGNTIYF; DNA: TGTGCCAGCAGCGGACAGGGCGCTGGAAACACCATATATTTT; V: TRBV9; J: TRBJ1-3; size: .; length: 14; D: TRBD1
CDR3: CAIRAEERGGTGELFF; DNA: TGTGCCATCAGGGCCGAGGAGCGGGGGGGAACCGGGGAGCTGTTTTTT; V: TRBV10-3; J: TRBJ2-2; size: .; length: 16; D: TRBD2
CDR3: CASSSGLAGEKLFF; DNA: TGCGCCAGCAGCTCCGGGCTGGCGGGTGAAAAACTGTTTTTT; V: TRBV5-1; J: TRBJ1-4; size: once; length: 14; D: .
CDR3: CASSTGNGLTEAFF; DNA: TGCGCCAGCTCGACAGGGAATGGGTTGACTGAAGCTTTCTTT; V: TRBV10-1; J: TRBJ1-1; size: .; length: 14; D: TRBD1
CDR3: CASSLSRGHGYTF; DNA: TGTGCCAGCAGCTTAAGCAGGGGGCATGGCTACACCTTC; V: TRBV11-2; J: TRBJ1-2; size: .; length: 13; D: TRBD1
CDR3: CAWSSWGGVNEQFF; DNA: TGTGCCTGGAGTTCGTGGGGAGGGGTGAATGAGCAGTTCTTC; V: TRBV30; J: TRBJ2-1; size: .; length: 14; D: TRBD2
CDR3: CASSFVKGLPNSPLHF; DNA: TGTGCCAGCAGCTTCGTTAAGGGGCTCCCTAATTCACCCCTCCACTTT; V: TRBV11-3; J: TRBJ1-6; size: .; length: 16; D: .
CDR3: CASSITPGVNEQFF; DNA: TGTGCCAGTAGTATTACCCCAGGGGTCAATGAGCAGTTCTTC; V: TRBV19; J: TRBJ2-1; size: .; length: 14; D: .
CDR3: CSARRSNGYTF; DNA: TGCAGTGCTAGACGGTCGAATGGCTACACCTTC; V: TRBV20-1; J: TRBJ1-2; size: .; length: 11; D: .
CDR3: CASSLSSYEQYF; DNA: TGTGCCAGCAGCCTCAGCTCCTACGAGCAGTACTTC; V: TRBV7-8; J: TRBJ2-7; size: .; length: 12; D: .
CDR3: CASSLLADIRNEQFF; DNA: TGTGCCAGCAGCCTCCTGGCGGATATTCGTAATGAGCAGTTCTTC; V: TRBV14; J: TRBJ2-1; size: .; length: 15; D: .
CDR3: CASSIESGSVYEQYF; DNA: TGTGCCAGTAGTATAGAGAGCGGGAGCGTCTACGAGCAGTACTTC; V: TRBV19; J: TRBJ2-7; size: once; length: 15; D: TRBD2
CDR3: CASSYRGTDTQYF; DNA: TGTGCCAGCAGTTATCGGGGCACAGATACGCAGTATTTT; V: TRBV6-5; J: TRBJ2-3; size: .; length: 13; D: .